The 3 T cell receptor beta chains below come from one sample, sequenced in a study of blood T cell repertoires in COVID-19. TCRdb keeps only in-frame clones here, not all; method: immunoSEQ multiplex PCR. The repertoire consists of 43,000 or so clones, with around 80% occurring once and the leading ten covering more than 20%. The sample consisted of peripheral blood. These receptors all come from a woman aged 55-69 years with acute or convalescent COVID-19.

This clone was counted only a few times. The chain joins TRBV24-1 to TRBJ1-1, with 7 bases identical to TRBD1. Germline values: CDR1 KGHDR, CDR2 SFDVKD. V lost 2 bases and J lost 4; bases outside the gene matches: 3. CDR3 size: 14 residues. The CDR3 sequence: CATSDSGGGTEAFF. The CDR3 coding sequence is TGTGCCACCAGTGATTCAGGGGGAGGCACTGAAGCTTTCTTT.

This chain connects TRBV4-3 to TRBJ1-1; weak D call: TRBD1 (6 bases). The CDR3 length is 13 residues. V was pared by 5 bases and J by 1 base, with 8 bases between. Germline CDR1 and CDR2: LGHNA and YSLEER. CDR3 loop: CASSAQGNTEAFF. As DNA, the CDR3 is TGCGCCAGCAGCGCACAGGGGAACACTGAAGCTTTCTTT.

The rearrangement uses TRBV28 and TRBJ1-1, with D hard to call. CDR3 length equals 13 residues. The V gene lost 4 bases and the J gene lost 4 bases, with 10 bases spanning the gap. CDR1 and CDR2 from the germline V gene are MDHEN and SYDVKM. For the CDR3, the DNA is TGTGCCAGCAGTTCTCGTATAATCACTGAAGCTTTCTTT. Its translation: CASSSRIITEAFF.